Listed here are 3 T cell receptor beta chains from one sample, sequenced in a study of breast tumors, draining lymph nodes, adjacent tissues. Breast cancer patients provided tissue from their axillary draining lymph nodes. TCRdb redid the calling of the multiplex PCR reads with MiXCR, one entry per CDR3 protein. The profile shows around 140,000 distinct CDR3 sequences, less than 35% of them singletons. The sequencing sample was made of axillary lymph node tissue. Receptors were obtained from a female donor with breast cancer. Some clones in this sample may be carry-over from other donors' samples.

The table lists this clonotype with many counts. The chain joins TRBV5-8 to TRBJ1-2; D remains unclear. Between the trimmed V and J ends, which lost 0 bases and 2 bases, there was a span of 8 bases. This CDR3 spans 14 amino acids. Looked up from germline, CDR1 is SGHTS and CDR2 is YDEGEE. CDR3 sequence (DNA): TGTGCCAGCAGCTTGGACACGGTAAACTATGGCTACACCTTC. Its protein product is CASSLDTVNYGYTF.

This clonotype was found many times. The chain recombines TRBV18 with TRBJ1-3; 8 bases are a match to TRBD1. Germline V gives CDR1 KGHSH, CDR2 LQKENI. V was clipped by 2 bases and J by 4 bases; unmatched bases: 7. The length of the CDR3 is 16 residues. The CDR3 is CASSPSRQGRGNTIYF. The CDR3 nucleotides are TGTGCCAGCTCACCATCTCGACAGGGGCGGGGAAACACCATATATTTT.

As to this clonotype: Compared with germline, one end of the junction differs, possibly owing to a read error. The chain is built from TRBV7-8 and TRBJ2-7; 9 nucleotides line up with TRBD2. CDR3 length: 18 amino acids. Germline-derived CDR1 and CDR2 are SGHVS and FQNEAQ. CDR3 sequence reads: CASGLFAGGPVGTDTQYF. The CDR3 bases are TGTGCCAGCGGCTTATTTGCGGGGGGGCCGGTAGGCACAGATACGCAGTACTTC.